This T cell receptor beta chain emerged from a study of T cell repertoires in cytomegalovirus infection. Study-wide results and limits: Dominating the ex vivo response were TCR beta clonotypes that were CMV-specific and HLA-C-restricted.

TCRdb reprocessed the reads with MiXCR, giving one entry per CDR3 protein. Among 830,000 or so distinct CDR3 sequences listed, 32% were seen once. This clonotype was seen only a few times. What it binds is unknown. V lost 5 bases and J 9 bases, leaving 20 bases between the germline ends. The CDR3 is made up of 15 amino acids. Germline-derived CDR1 and CDR2 are LGHNT and FRNRAP. The chain employs TRBV12-5 and TRBJ2-1; D is tentatively TRBD1 or TRBD2 (6 bases each). The sequenced sample was cultured CD8+ T cells from PBMCs, obtained from culture after CMV antigen stimulation. The sequence was obtained from a human donor in good health (CMV status not recorded). Some clones in this sample may be carry-over from other donors' samples. DNA for the CDR3: TGTGCTAGTGGTATGGAGGGGGTCTGGATCACTGAGCAGTTCTTC. Its translation is CASGMEGVWITEQFF.